This paragraph reports one T cell receptor (beta chain). The antigen remains unidentified. This specimen comes from a study of STAT5B mutations in CD4+ large granular lymphocyte leukemia. General study points: 8/27 top patient clones versus 2/35 control clones were TRBV06-family. The CD4+ versus CD8+ T-LGLL clonality difference may reflect limited sample size.

CDR1 MDHEN and CDR2 SYDVKM come from the germline V gene. The length of the CDR3 is 13 residues. Trimming removed 2 bases from V and 11 bases from J, with 15 bases in between. Assay used: immunoSEQ multiplex PCR; TCRdb lists only in-frame clones, some missing. The profile shows under 35,000 clones, roughly nine tenths of them singletons. The receptor's source is a human donor in good health. The rearrangement joins TRBV28 to TRBJ1-2; maybe TRBD1 (6 bases). The specimen was CD4+ T cells from blood buffy coats. CDR3 sequence reads: CASSLATGLEYTF. CDR3 DNA sequence: TGTGCCAGCAGTTTAGCTACAGGGTTAGAGTACACCTTC.